A selection of T cell receptor beta chains follows, all from one sample in a study of T cell responses to AZD1222 COVID-19 vaccine. Produced via immunoSEQ multiplex PCR; TCRdb's table is partial and in-frame only. The sample has over 90,000 clones; roughly 90% are singletons. The sample in question was peripheral blood, obtained 28 days after the second AZD1222 dose. These receptors were obtained from an adult who received the AZD1222 COVID-19 vaccine. Both conserved end residues are part of each CDR3. D genes are given only for firm matches. Some rows mark clone size as missing; the rest say once, few, many or name a class of expanded clone.

D gene: .; CDR3 length: 12; V gene: TRBV11-2; clone size: .; J gene: TRBJ2-1; CDR3 DNA: TGTGCCAGCAGCCCCAGGGGCGGAGGGGAGTTCTTC; CDR3 protein: CASSPRGGGEFF
D gene: .; CDR3 length: 11; V gene: TRBV10-3; clone size: .; J gene: TRBJ2-2; CDR3 DNA: TGTGCCATCAGGTCTACCGGGGAGCTGTTTTTT; CDR3 protein: CAIRSTGELFF
D gene: TRBD2; CDR3 length: 15; V gene: TRBV30; clone size: .; J gene: TRBJ2-1; CDR3 DNA: TGTGCCTGGAGTCCGGGACTAGCGAGCCCCCCTGAGCAGTTCTTC; CDR3 protein: CAWSPGLASPPEQFF
D gene: TRBD2; CDR3 length: 16; V gene: TRBV5-4; clone size: .; J gene: TRBJ2-5; CDR3 DNA: TGTGCCAGCAGGAATGTACTAGGACTAGCGGGAGAGACCCAGTACTTC; CDR3 protein: CASRNVLGLAGETQYF
D gene: .; CDR3 length: 14; V gene: TRBV4-1; clone size: .; J gene: TRBJ1-1; CDR3 DNA: TGCGCCAGCAGCCTCGGTGAGGGGAACACTGAAGCTTTCTTT; CDR3 protein: CASSLGEGNTEAFF
D gene: .; CDR3 length: 13; V gene: TRBV12-3/TRBV12-4; clone size: once; J gene: TRBJ1-1; CDR3 DNA: TGTGCCAGCAGTTTGGACCTGAACACTGAAGCTTTCTTT; CDR3 protein: CASSLDLNTEAFF
D gene: TRBD1; CDR3 length: 15; V gene: TRBV2; clone size: .; J gene: TRBJ2-7; CDR3 DNA: TGTGCCAGCAGTGATCCTTTCAGGGGGCGCTACGAGCAGTACTTC; CDR3 protein: CASSDPFRGRYEQYF
D gene: TRBD1; CDR3 length: 12; V gene: TRBV28; clone size: .; J gene: TRBJ1-2; CDR3 DNA: TGTGCCAGCACTCTCGCAGGGGGCGGCTACACCTTC; CDR3 protein: CASTLAGGGYTF
D gene: .; CDR3 length: 13; V gene: TRBV12-3/TRBV12-4; clone size: once; J gene: TRBJ2-7; CDR3 DNA: TGTGCCAGCAGTTTTGGACCGACCTACGAGCAGTACTTC; CDR3 protein: CASSFGPTYEQYF
D gene: TRBD1; CDR3 length: 16; V gene: TRBV5-1; clone size: .; J gene: TRBJ2-1; CDR3 DNA: TGCGCCAGCAGCTTCGTGGGACAGGGATCCCACAATGAGCAGTTCTTC; CDR3 protein: CASSFVGQGSHNEQFF
D gene: TRBD2; CDR3 length: 15; V gene: TRBV5-4; clone size: .; J gene: TRBJ2-3; CDR3 DNA: TGTGCCAGCAGCTCGGACGCCGGGAGGGTAGATACGCAGTATTTT; CDR3 protein: CASSSDAGRVDTQYF
D gene: .; CDR3 length: 14; V gene: TRBV19; clone size: .; J gene: TRBJ1-5; CDR3 DNA: TGTGCCAGTAGTCCCCGAGGGGGCAATCAGCCCCAGCATTTT; CDR3 protein: CASSPRGGNQPQHF
D gene: .; CDR3 length: 13; V gene: TRBV6-5; clone size: .; J gene: TRBJ2-2; CDR3 DNA: TGTGCCAGCACCAGGACAGTCACCGGGGAGCTGTTTTTT; CDR3 protein: CASTRTVTGELFF
D gene: .; CDR3 length: 14; V gene: TRBV27; clone size: .; J gene: TRBJ1-5; CDR3 DNA: TGTGCCAGCAGTCCACAGGGCCCGCGGTGGCCCCAGCATTTT; CDR3 protein: CASSPQGPRWPQHF